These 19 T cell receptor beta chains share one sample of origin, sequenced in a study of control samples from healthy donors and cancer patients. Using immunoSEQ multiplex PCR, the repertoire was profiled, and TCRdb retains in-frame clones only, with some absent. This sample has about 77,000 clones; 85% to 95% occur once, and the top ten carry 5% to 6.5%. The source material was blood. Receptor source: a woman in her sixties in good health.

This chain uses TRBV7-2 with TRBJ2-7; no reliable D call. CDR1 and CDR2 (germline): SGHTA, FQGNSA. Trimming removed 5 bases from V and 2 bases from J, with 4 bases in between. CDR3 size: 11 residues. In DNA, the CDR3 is TGTGCCAGCAGCAACGCCTACGAGCAGTACTTC. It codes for CASSNAYEQYF. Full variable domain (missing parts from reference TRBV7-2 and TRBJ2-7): GAGVSQSPSNKVTEKGKDVELRCDPISGHTALYWYRQSLGQGLEFLIYFQGNSAPDKSGLPSDRFSAERTGGSVSTLTIQRTQQEDSAVYLCASSNAYEQYFGPGTRLTVT.

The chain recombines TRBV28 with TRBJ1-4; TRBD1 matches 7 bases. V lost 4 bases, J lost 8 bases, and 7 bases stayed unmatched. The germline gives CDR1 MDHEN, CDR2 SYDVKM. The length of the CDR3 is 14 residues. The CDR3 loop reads CASSSSQGYEKLFF. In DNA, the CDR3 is TGTGCCAGCAGTTCCTCACAGGGGTACGAAAAACTGTTTTTT. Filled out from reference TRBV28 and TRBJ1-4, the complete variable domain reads DVKVTQSSRYLVKRTGEKVFLECVQDMDHENMFWYRQDPGLGLRLIYFSYDVKMKEKGDIPEGYSVSREKKERFSLILESASTNQTSMYLCASSSSQGYEKLFFGSGTQLSVL.

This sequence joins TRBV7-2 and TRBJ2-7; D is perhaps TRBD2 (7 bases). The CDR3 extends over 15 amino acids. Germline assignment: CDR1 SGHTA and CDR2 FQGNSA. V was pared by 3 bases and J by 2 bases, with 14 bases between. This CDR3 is CASSLGGQIAYEQYF. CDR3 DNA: TGTGCCAGCAGCTTGGGGGGGCAGATTGCCTACGAGCAGTACTTC.

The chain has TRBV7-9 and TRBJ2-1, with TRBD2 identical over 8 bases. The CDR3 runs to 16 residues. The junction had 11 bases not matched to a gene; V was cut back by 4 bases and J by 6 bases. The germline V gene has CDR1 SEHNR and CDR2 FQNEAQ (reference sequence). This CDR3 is CASSSRWAGGLNEQFF. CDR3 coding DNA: TGTGCCAGCAGCTCGCGCTGGGCGGGAGGACTCAATGAGCAGTTCTTC.

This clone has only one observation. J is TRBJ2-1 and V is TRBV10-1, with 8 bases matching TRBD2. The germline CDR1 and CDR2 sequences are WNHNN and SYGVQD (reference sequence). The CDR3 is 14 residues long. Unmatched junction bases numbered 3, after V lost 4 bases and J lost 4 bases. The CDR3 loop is CASSASGSYNEQFF. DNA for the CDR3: TGCGCCAGCAGTGCCAGCGGGAGTTACAATGAGCAGTTCTTC.

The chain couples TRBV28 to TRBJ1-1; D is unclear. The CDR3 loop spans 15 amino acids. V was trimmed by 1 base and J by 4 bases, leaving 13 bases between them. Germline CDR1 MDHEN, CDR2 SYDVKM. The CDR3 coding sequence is TGTGCCAGCAGTTTATTATCCACACCACGCACTGAAGCTTTCTTT. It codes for CASSLLSTPRTEAFF. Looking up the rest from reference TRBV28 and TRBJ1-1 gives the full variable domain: DVKVTQSSRYLVKRTGEKVFLECVQDMDHENMFWYRQDPGLGLRLIYFSYDVKMKEKGDIPEGYSVSREKKERFSLILESASTNQTSMYLCASSLLSTPRTEAFFGQGTRLTVV.

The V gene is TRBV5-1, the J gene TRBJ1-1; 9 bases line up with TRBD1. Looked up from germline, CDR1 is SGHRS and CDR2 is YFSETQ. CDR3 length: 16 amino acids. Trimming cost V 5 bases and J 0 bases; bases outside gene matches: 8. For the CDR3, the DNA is TGCGCCAGCAGAAACGGACAGGGGTTCATGAACACTGAAGCTTTCTTT. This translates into CASRNGQGFMNTEAFF.

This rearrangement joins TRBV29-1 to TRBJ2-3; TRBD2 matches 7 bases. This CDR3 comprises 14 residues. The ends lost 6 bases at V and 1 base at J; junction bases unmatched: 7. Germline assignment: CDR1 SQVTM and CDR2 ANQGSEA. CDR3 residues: CSVDGTTGTDTQYF. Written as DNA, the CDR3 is TGCAGCGTCGACGGGACTACGGGCACAGATACGCAGTATTTT.

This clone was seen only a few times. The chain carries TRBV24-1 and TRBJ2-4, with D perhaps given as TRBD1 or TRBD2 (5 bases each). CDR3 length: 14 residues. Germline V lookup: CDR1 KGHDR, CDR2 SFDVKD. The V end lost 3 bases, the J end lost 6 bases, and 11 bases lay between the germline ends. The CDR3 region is CATSDASRGNIQYF. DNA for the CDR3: TGTGCCACCAGTGATGCTTCGAGGGGAAACATTCAGTACTTC.

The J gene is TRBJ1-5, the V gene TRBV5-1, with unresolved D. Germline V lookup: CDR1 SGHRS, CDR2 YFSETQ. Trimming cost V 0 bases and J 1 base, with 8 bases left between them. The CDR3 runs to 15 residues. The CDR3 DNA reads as TGCGCCAGCAGCTTGGACGGGTACAGCAATCAGCCCCAGCATTTT. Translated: CASSLDGYSNQPQHF. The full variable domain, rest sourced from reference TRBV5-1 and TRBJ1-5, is KAGVTQTPRYLIKTRGQQVTLSCSPISGHRSVSWYQQTPGQGLQFLFEYFSETQRNKGNFPGRFSGRQFSNSRSEMNVSTLELGDSALYLCASSLDGYSNQPQHFGDGTRLSIL.

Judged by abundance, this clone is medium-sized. CDR3 loop: CASSYSRRGVYGYTF. CDR3 coding DNA: TGTGCCAGCAGTTACTCTCGGCGGGGGGTCTATGGCTACACCTTC. The chain joins TRBV6-2 or TRBV6-3 to TRBJ1-2, with a possible D match to TRBD1 (5 bases). Germline V gene data show CDR1 as MNHEY and CDR2 as SVGEGT. The CDR3 covers 15 residues. Trimming took 0 bases from V and 4 from J, leaving 12 bases between them.

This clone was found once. The CDR3 protein is CSVAGQGGHNEQFF. The DNA for the CDR3 is TGCAGCGTTGCGGGACAGGGGGGACACAATGAGCAGTTCTTC. This chain uses TRBV29-1 with TRBJ2-1; 11 nucleotides line up with TRBD1. Looked up from germline, CDR1 is SQVTM and CDR2 is ANQGSEA. CDR3 length equals 14 residues. Losses at the gene ends were 4 bases for V and 5 bases for J; bases not matched to a gene: 4.

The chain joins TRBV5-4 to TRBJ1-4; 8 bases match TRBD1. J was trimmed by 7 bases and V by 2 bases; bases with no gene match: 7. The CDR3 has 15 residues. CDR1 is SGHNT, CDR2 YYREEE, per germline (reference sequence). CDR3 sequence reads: CASSLETGAGEKLFF. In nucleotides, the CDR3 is TGTGCCAGCAGCTTAGAGACAGGGGCAGGTGAAAAACTGTTTTTT.

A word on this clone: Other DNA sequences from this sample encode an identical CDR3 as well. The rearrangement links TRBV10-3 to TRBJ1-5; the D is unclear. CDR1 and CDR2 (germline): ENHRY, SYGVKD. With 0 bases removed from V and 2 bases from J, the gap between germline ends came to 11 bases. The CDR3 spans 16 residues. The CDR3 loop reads CAISESLGSGNQPQHF. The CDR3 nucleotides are TGTGCCATCAGTGAGTCCCTGGGATCTGGCAATCAGCCCCAGCATTTT.

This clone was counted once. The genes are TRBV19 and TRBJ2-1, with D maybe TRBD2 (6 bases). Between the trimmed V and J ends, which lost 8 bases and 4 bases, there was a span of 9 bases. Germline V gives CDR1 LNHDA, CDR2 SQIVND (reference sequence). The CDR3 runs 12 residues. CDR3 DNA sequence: TGTGCCAGTGGACTACAATACAATGAGCAGTTCTTC. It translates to CASGLQYNEQFF.

CDR3 DNA sequence: TGCGCCAGCAGCTTGGGAAGACCCGAGGGGGAGACCCAGTACTTC. Translating it yields CASSLGRPEGETQYF. The chain has TRBV5-1 and TRBJ2-5, with D possibly being TRBD1 or TRBD2 (5 bases each). Trimming removed 0 bases at V and 5 bases at J, with 14 bases between. From germline, CDR1 is SGHRS and CDR2 YFSETQ. The CDR3 runs to 15 residues.

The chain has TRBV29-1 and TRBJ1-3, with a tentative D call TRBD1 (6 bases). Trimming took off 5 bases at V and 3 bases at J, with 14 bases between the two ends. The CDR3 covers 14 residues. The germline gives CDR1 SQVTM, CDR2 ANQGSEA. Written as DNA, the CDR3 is TGCAGCGTTCGATGGGGGGCGGGTGGAAACACCATATATTTT. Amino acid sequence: CSVRWGAGGNTIYF.

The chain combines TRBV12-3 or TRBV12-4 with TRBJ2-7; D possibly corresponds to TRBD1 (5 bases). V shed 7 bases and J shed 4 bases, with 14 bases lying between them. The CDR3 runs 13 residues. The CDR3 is CASTSQGRYEQYF. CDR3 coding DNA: TGTGCCAGCACCTCTCAGGGAAGGTACGAGCAGTACTTC.

The CDR3 DNA reads TGTGCCAGCTCACCAGCCGGGGAGCTGTTTTTT. Residues: CASSPAGELFF. The genes are TRBV18 and TRBJ2-2, with D uncertain. The CDR3 contains 11 residues. Germline V gene lookup returns CDR1 KGHSH and CDR2 LQKENI. Trimming took 2 bases from V and 6 from J, leaving 1 base between them. Variable domain in full (rest from reference TRBV18 and TRBJ2-2): NAGVMQNPRHLVRRRGQEARLRCSPMKGHSHVYWYRQLPEEGLKFMVYLQKENIIDESGMPKERFSAEFPKEGPSILRIQQVVRGDSAAYFCASSPAGELFFGEGSRLTVL.